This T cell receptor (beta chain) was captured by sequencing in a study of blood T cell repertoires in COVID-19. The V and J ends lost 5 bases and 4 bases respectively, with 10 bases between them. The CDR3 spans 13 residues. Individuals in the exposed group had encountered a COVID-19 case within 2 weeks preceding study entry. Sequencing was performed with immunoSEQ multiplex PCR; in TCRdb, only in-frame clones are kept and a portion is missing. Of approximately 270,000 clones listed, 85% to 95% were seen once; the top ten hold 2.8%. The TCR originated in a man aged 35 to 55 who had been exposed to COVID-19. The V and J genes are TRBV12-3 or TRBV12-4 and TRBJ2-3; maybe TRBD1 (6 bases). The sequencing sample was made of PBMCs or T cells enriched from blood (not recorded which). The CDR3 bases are TGTGCCAGCAGTCTCAGGGGCCCAGATACGCAGTATTTT. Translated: CASSLRGPDTQYF.